This T cell receptor beta chain was sequenced in a study of control samples from healthy donors and cancer patients. The data were produced by immunoSEQ multiplex PCR, yet TCRdb's version contains in-frame clones alone and is incomplete. This table has tens of thousands of clones, 85% to 90% appearing once. This sequence was found in a man in his forties or fifties in good health. The sequenced sample was blood.

The CDR3 DNA reads TGTGCCAGCAGTTACCCCCGGGACACGCTTAATTCACCCCTCCACTTT. It translates to CASSYPRDTLNSPLHF. The chain couples TRBV6-2 or TRBV6-3 to TRBJ1-6; D is perhaps TRBD1 (6 bases). CDR3 size: 16 residues. Deletions cut 2 bases from V and 6 bases from J, with 14 bases between. CDR1 and CDR2 from the germline V gene are MNHEY and SVGEGT.